These 20 T cell receptor beta chains came from one sample sequenced in a study of vaccination effects on CD4 cells after COVID-19. Expansion of antigen-specific CD4+ T cells with viral peptide pools was carried out by the ViraFEST assay before sequencing. After around ten days in culture, the CD4+ T cells were isolated. Participants completed two doses of the BNT162b2 or mRNA-1273 vaccine. Assay used: immunoSEQ multiplex PCR; TCRdb lists only in-frame clones, some missing. The repertoire holds under 80,000 clones, with 55% to 85% as singletons. The antigens for these receptors are not known. The material sequenced was CD4+ T cells from PBMCs cultured with HCoV-229E spike peptides, taken after COVID-19 vaccination. These receptor sequences come from a human donor who received a COVID-19 vaccine.

This clone appeared a few times. This chain joins TRBV5-1 and TRBJ2-2; 7 bases line up with TRBD1. The ends lost 3 bases at V and 7 bases at J; junction bases unmatched: 9. From germline, CDR1 is SGHRS and CDR2 YFSETQ. This CDR3 has 15 residues. The CDR3 reads CASSSRDRASGELFF. The CDR3 DNA reads as TGCGCCAGCAGCTCTAGAGACAGGGCGAGCGGGGAGCTGTTTTTT.

Only one count was recorded for this clone. The chain has TRBV18 and TRBJ2-7; a weak D match, TRBD2 (5 bases). Germline CDR1 KGHSH, CDR2 LQKENI. V was trimmed by 2 bases and J by 4 bases, leaving 12 bases between them. The CDR3 is 14 amino acids. CDR3 DNA: TGTGCCAGCTCACCATCTCAGGAGGCTTACGAGCAGTACGTC. Amino acid sequence: CASSPSQEAYEQYV.

The CDR3 sequence is CASSESSIQETQYF. Written as DNA, the CDR3 is TGCGCCAGCAGTGAATCGTCCATCCAAGAGACCCAGTACTTC. The chain joins TRBV10-2 to TRBJ2-5; D not resolved. The germline CDR1 and CDR2 sequences are WSHSY and SAAADI. Trimming left V 3 bases short and J 1 base short, with 9 bases between. The CDR3 runs to 14 residues.

J is TRBJ2-6 and V is TRBV5-4, with D perhaps matching TRBD1 (5 bases). This CDR3 contains 15 residues. Germline V gene sequence: CDR1 SGHNT, CDR2 YYREEE (reference sequence). The ends were cut back, 5 bases at V and 4 bases at J, with 13 bases in the middle. Written as DNA, the CDR3 is TGTGCCAGCAGTACCCCAGGGTCAGGGGCCAACGTCCTGACTTTC. It translates to CASSTPGSGANVLTF.

In DNA, the CDR3 is TGTGCCAGCAGTACTTCTAGTATACCCTACGAGCAGTACGTC. Translated, it gives CASSTSSIPYEQYV. The chain has TRBV27 and TRBJ2-7; D remains ambiguous. Trimming cost V 5 bases and J 2 bases, with 13 bases left between them. The CDR3 consists of 14 residues. Germline lookup yields CDR1 MNHEY and CDR2 SMNVEV (reference sequence).

The CDR3: CASSYVQAQETQYF. The CDR3 DNA sequence: TGTGCCAGCAGTTACGTCCAGGCACAAGAGACCCAGTACTTC. The chain couples TRBV6-5 to TRBJ2-5, with D unresolved. Germline CDR1 and CDR2: MNHEY and SVGAGI. V shed 2 bases and J shed 2 bases, with 9 bases lying between them. The CDR3 consists of 14 residues.

The J gene is TRBJ1-2, the V gene TRBV4-1; possible D gene TRBD1, 5 bases. Germline CDR1 reads MGHRA; CDR2 reads YSYEKL. This CDR3 comprises 15 residues. V was trimmed by 0 bases and J by 0 bases, leaving 8 bases between them. This CDR3 is CASSQEGLTNYGYTF. Written as DNA, the CDR3 is TGCGCCAGCAGCCAAGAGGGACTAACTAACTATGGCTACACCTTC.

J is TRBJ1-2 and V is TRBV30; D not certain. This CDR3 has 13 residues. The V gene lost 3 bases and the J gene lost 8 bases, with 16 bases spanning the gap. CDR1 is GTSNPN, CDR2 SVGIG, per germline (reference sequence). Here the CDR3 DNA reads TGTGCCTGGAGGCGAGAGTTTAACTGGGGCTACACCTTC. Translated, it gives CAWRREFNWGYTF.

The chain employs TRBV28 and TRBJ1-2; TRBD1 matches 8 bases. This CDR3 is 12 amino acids long. V dropped 4 bases and J dropped 8; count of bases not matched to a gene: 3. CDR1 and CDR2 from the germline V gene are MDHEN and SYDVKM. As DNA, the CDR3 is TGTGCCAGCAGTTGGACAGGGTTGGGCTACACCTTC. Translation: CASSWTGLGYTF.

The chain uses TRBV12-3 or TRBV12-4 and TRBJ1-2; D remains ambiguous. The CDR3 extends over 12 amino acids. With 6 bases removed from V and 8 bases from J, the gap between germline ends came to 13 bases. For the CDR3, the DNA is TGTGCCAGCAGGGATACTGGAGGGGGCTACACCTTC. Its translation: CASRDTGGGYTF.

A few counts support this clone. The rearrangement links TRBV6-6 to TRBJ1-1; D call uncertain. The V and J ends lost 7 bases and 4 bases respectively, with 13 bases between them. This CDR3 has 13 residues. Per germline, CDR1 MNHNY and CDR2 SVGAGI (reference sequence). CDR3 bases: TGTGCCAGCAACCGCCGAGGGAGCACTGAAGCTTTCTTT. This gives the protein CASNRRGSTEAFF.

This clone has more than one count but fewer than ten. V usage is TRBV10-3 and J usage is TRBJ2-1; tentative D call: TRBD2 (6 bases). Germline loops: CDR1 ENHRY, CDR2 SYGVKD. Trimming pared 2 bases from V and 5 bases from J, leaving 13 bases between. The CDR3 sequence is 15 residues long. The CDR3 spells CAISETSLHNNEQFF. In DNA form, the CDR3 reads TGTGCCATCAGTGAGACTAGCCTCCACAACAATGAGCAGTTCTTC.

CDR3 loop: CASSFSRGGTGELFF. The CDR3 nucleotides are TGTGCCAGCAGTTTCTCCAGGGGAGGTACCGGGGAGCTGTTTTTT. The V call is TRBV6-5, the J call TRBJ2-2, with D perhaps assigned TRBD1 or TRBD2 (6 bases each). Germline CDR1 is MNHEY and CDR2 is SVGAGI. V was shortened by 4 bases and J by 5 bases, with 14 bases between the two germline ends. The CDR3 runs 15 residues.

V usage is TRBV27 and J usage is TRBJ1-6; D not resolved. The CDR3 covers 15 residues. Germline-derived CDR1 and CDR2 are MNHEY and SMNVEV (reference sequence). The V end lost 4 bases, the J end lost 0 bases, and 7 bases lay between the germline ends. The CDR3 loop reads CASSSPYSYNSPLHF. The CDR3 DNA reads as TGTGCCAGCAGTTCTCCCTACTCCTATAATTCACCCCTCCACTTT.

This clone was seen only a few times. The chain links TRBV18 to TRBJ1-1, with a weak D call TRBD1 (5 bases). There are 14 residues in the CDR3. V was pared by 7 bases and J by 3 bases, with 15 bases between. Looked up from germline, CDR1 is KGHSH and CDR2 is LQKENI. The CDR3 bases are TGTGCCAGCTATTATATCCGAGGGGACACTGAAGCTTTCTTT. This translates into CASYYIRGDTEAFF.

This clone has more than one count but fewer than ten. The chain couples TRBV18 to TRBJ2-3, with TRBD1 matching 10 bases. The CDR3 contains 16 residues. V gave up 3 bases and J gave up 4 bases; unmatched junction bases: 7. Per germline, CDR1 KGHSH and CDR2 LQKENI. CDR3 amino acids: CASSPVRDRGPDTQYF. The DNA for the CDR3 is TGTGCCAGCTCACCCGTCCGGGACAGGGGCCCAGATACGCAGTATTTT.

V usage is TRBV18 and J usage is TRBJ2-1; TRBD1 is a possible D gene (6 bases). Per germline, CDR1 KGHSH and CDR2 LQKENI. The CDR3 sequence is 12 residues long. V lost 2 bases and J 14 bases, leaving 13 bases between the germline ends. The CDR3 nucleotides are TGTGCCAGCTCACCAACCGGGACAAGTGAGTTCTTC. Protein sequence: CASSPTGTSEFF.

CDR3 loop: CASSLNRGMNTEAFF. CDR3 DNA: TGTGCCAGCAGCTTAAACAGGGGGATGAACACTGAAGCTTTCTTT. V and J are TRBV7-9 and TRBJ1-1, with 8 bases fitting TRBD1. CDR3 length equals 15 residues. With 2 bases clipped from V and 0 bases from J, the junction kept 2 bases outside the gene matches. Germline CDR1 reads SEHNR; CDR2 reads FQNEAQ (reference sequence).

Written as DNA, the CDR3 is TGTGCCAGCAGCTTCCGCGGGACAGGGGACGGCATTCAGTACTTC. Translated, it gives CASSFRGTGDGIQYF. V is TRBV5-4 and J is TRBJ2-4; 10 nucleotides line up with TRBD1. CDR3 length equals 15 residues. Trimming removed 2 bases from V and 9 bases from J; junction bases left unmatched: 8. The germline V gene has CDR1 SGHNT and CDR2 YYREEE (reference sequence).

V and J are TRBV5-1 and TRBJ2-2; 9 bases are shared with TRBD1. V lost 4 bases, J lost 7 bases, and 5 bases stayed unmatched. The CDR3 has 14 amino acids. Germline assignment: CDR1 SGHRS and CDR2 YFSETQ. Written as DNA, the CDR3 is TGCGCCAGCAGCCCTCGGACAGGGGACGGGGAGCTGTTTTTT. Protein sequence: CASSPRTGDGELFF.